A selection of T cell receptor beta chains follows, all from one sample in a study of siplizumab effects on memory and regulatory T cells. Generated by immunoSEQ multiplex PCR, the TCRdb table keeps only in-frame clones and is missing some. This sample has roughly 14,000 clones, with 49% found just once. Antigen specificity for these receptors is unknown. The sequenced material came from CFSE-low (dividing) CD4+ T cells sorted from an allogeneic mixed lymphocyte reaction. These receptors were collected from a human donor in good health; the cells came from an allogeneic mixed lymphocyte reaction. Both conserved end residues are part of each CDR3. D genes are given only for firm matches. Clone size appears in some rows only: once, few, many, or a class for an expanded clone.

once,TRBV7-2,-,TRBJ2-7,CASSLERTYEQYF,TGTGCCAGCAGCTTAGAAAGAACCTACGAGCAGTACTTC
-,TRBV15,-,TRBJ2-1,CATSRVSNSYNEQFF,TGTGCCACCAGCAGAGTGTCTAACAGCTACAATGAGCAGTTCTTC
once,TRBV2,-,TRBJ2-3,CASSEPASFNTQYF,TGTGCCAGCAGTGAGCCTGCCAGTTTTAATACGCAGTATTTT
few,TRBV7-9,TRBD1,TRBJ1-6,CASSLMAPGTGGADSPLHF,TGTGCCAGCAGCTTAATGGCCCCGGGGACAGGGGGCGCGGATTCACCCCTCCACTTT
-,TRBV29-1,-,TRBJ1-4,CSVAQGATNEKLFF,TGCAGCGTTGCGCAGGGAGCAACTAATGAAAAACTGTTTTTT
medium-sized,TRBV19,-,TRBJ2-7,CASHTTRGPLHEQYF,TGTGCCAGCCATACTACCCGGGGCCCTCTCCACGAGCAGTACTTC
few,TRBV2,TRBD1,TRBJ2-3,CASSEANRGSTQYF,TGTGCCAGCAGTGAAGCGAACAGGGGATCTACGCAGTATTTT
-,TRBV27,-,TRBJ1-4,CASSLSREYNEKLFF,TGTGCCAGCAGTTTATCTAGGGAGTATAATGAAAAACTGTTTTTT
-,TRBV18,TRBD1,TRBJ2-1,CASSPMTGTWGEQFF,TGTGCCAGCTCACCTATGACAGGGACGTGGGGTGAGCAGTTCTTC
once,TRBV9,-,TRBJ2-2,CASSVQGNTGELFF,TGTGCCAGCAGTGTACAGGGGAACACCGGGGAGCTGTTTTTT
-,TRBV7-3,TRBD2,TRBJ2-1,CASSSGTSLLNEQFF,TGTGCCAGCAGCTCCGGGACTAGCCTACTGAATGAGCAGTTCTTC
-,TRBV4-1,-,TRBJ2-3,CASSGRGDTQYF,TGCGCCAGCAGCGGGCGGGGAGATACGCAGTATTTT
few,TRBV7-9,-,TRBJ1-2,CASSSGNYGYTF,TGTGCCAGCAGCTCTGGAAACTATGGCTACACCTTC
-,TRBV6-1,TRBD1,TRBJ2-7,CASSPSRQGRQYF,TGTGCCAGCAGTCCGTCTCGACAGGGTCGGCAGTACTTC
-,TRBV11-3,TRBD1,TRBJ1-5,CASSQSQGDYQPQHF,TGTGCCAGCAGCCAAAGCCAGGGGGACTATCAGCCCCAGCATTTT
-,TRBV2,TRBD1,TRBJ1-1,CASRQGVGTEAFF,TGTGCCAGCAGGCAGGGGGTTGGCACTGAAGCTTTCTTT
-,TRBV10-1,TRBD2,TRBJ2-5,CASPAGVAGGIQETQYF,TGCGCCAGCCCTGCAGGTGTGGCGGGAGGGATCCAAGAGACCCAGTACTTC
-,TRBV7-9,TRBD2,TRBJ2-1,CASSTLGPRTSGTYNEQFF,TGTGCCAGCAGCACCTTAGGCCCTCGGACTAGCGGGACCTACAATGAGCAGTTCTTC
-,TRBV13,-,TRBJ2-7,CASSSGQSYEQYF,TGTGCCAGCAGCTCCGGACAGTCCTACGAGCAGTACTTC
-,TRBV2,-,TRBJ1-1,CASRYTGIEAFF,TGTGCCAGCAGGTACACAGGGATTGAAGCTTTCTTT
-,TRBV7-9,-,TRBJ2-7,CASSSDPFSHEQYF,TGTGCCAGCAGTTCAGACCCCTTTTCCCACGAGCAGTACTTC
-,TRBV27,TRBD1,TRBJ1-1,CASNPQGGYTEAFF,TGTGCCAGCAATCCCCAGGGGGGGTACACTGAAGCTTTCTTT
-,TRBV2,-,TRBJ2-7,CASSRTVYEQYF,TGTGCCAGCAGTAGGACCGTCTACGAGCAGTACTTC
once,TRBV27,TRBD2,TRBJ2-1,CASSLTSGGLNEQFF,TGTGCCAGCAGTCTAACTAGCGGGGGGTTAAATGAGCAGTTCTTC
few,TRBV21-1,-,TRBJ2-7,CASSKVPGGTYEQYF,TGTGCCAGCAGCAAAGTTCCGGGAGGCACCTACGAGCAGTACTTC
-,TRBV25-1,TRBD1,TRBJ1-1,CASSGRDRSMNTEAFF,TGTGCCAGCAGTGGAAGGGACAGATCGATGAACACTGAAGCTTTCTTT
-,TRBV11-3,-,TRBJ1-3,CASSLGGNTIYF,TGTGCCAGCAGCTTAGGTGGAAACACCATATATTTT
-,TRBV7-2,-,TRBJ1-1,CASSSREGTEAFF,TGTGCCAGCAGCTCCAGGGAGGGCACTGAAGCTTTCTTT
few,TRBV7-9,-,TRBJ2-3,CASSLGGQGDTQYF,TGTGCCAGCAGCTTAGGGGGGCAGGGAGATACGCAGTATTTT
-,TRBV28,-,TRBJ1-3,CASSLMAGNTIYF,TGTGCCAGCAGTTTAATGGCTGGAAACACCATATATTTT
-,TRBV7-2,TRBD2,TRBJ2-1,CASSLVAGADNEQFF,TGTGCCAGCAGCTTAGTAGCGGGTGCGGACAATGAGCAGTTCTTC
-,TRBV5-1,-,TRBJ1-1,CASSSGRPGAEAFF,TGCGCCAGCAGCTCCGGCAGACCAGGGGCTGAAGCTTTCTTT
-,TRBV2,TRBD1,TRBJ1-2,CASSESGRGSYTF,TGTGCCAGCAGTGAATCGGGCAGGGGGAGCTACACCTTC
few,TRBV5-6,-,TRBJ2-5,CASSLGGARETQYF,TGTGCCAGCAGCTTGGGGGGGGCTCGAGAGACCCAGTACTTC
-,TRBV15,-,TRBJ1-2,CATSSGEGHLYGYTF,TGTGCCACCAGCTCAGGGGAGGGACACCTCTATGGCTACACCTTC
-,TRBV7-9,-,TRBJ1-1,CASSSNMNTEAFF,TGTGCCAGCAGCTCTAATATGAACACTGAAGCTTTCTTT
-,TRBV30,-,TRBJ2-7,CAWSVGRVQYF,TGTGCCTGGAGTGTAGGAAGGGTCCAGTACTTC
few,TRBV27,TRBD2,TRBJ2-3,CASRPSGSTDTQYF,TGTGCCAGCAGGCCTAGCGGGAGCACAGATACGCAGTATTTT
-,TRBV2,TRBD1,TRBJ1-1,CASSIQGATEAFF,TGTGCCAGCAGTATACAGGGGGCCACTGAAGCTTTCTTT
-,TRBV5-1,TRBD2,TRBJ2-3,CASSVSGGRTDTQYF,TGCGCCAGCAGCGTCAGCGGGGGGCGCACAGATACGCAGTATTTT
-,TRBV6-5,TRBD2,TRBJ2-7,CASSLGLAGLYEQYF,TGTGCCAGCAGCCTAGGACTAGCGGGTCTCTACGAGCAGTACTTC
once,TRBV5-1,TRBD2,TRBJ2-7,CASSIGAGGLREQYF,TGCGCCAGCAGCATAGGAGCGGGGGGGCTTCGCGAGCAGTACTTC